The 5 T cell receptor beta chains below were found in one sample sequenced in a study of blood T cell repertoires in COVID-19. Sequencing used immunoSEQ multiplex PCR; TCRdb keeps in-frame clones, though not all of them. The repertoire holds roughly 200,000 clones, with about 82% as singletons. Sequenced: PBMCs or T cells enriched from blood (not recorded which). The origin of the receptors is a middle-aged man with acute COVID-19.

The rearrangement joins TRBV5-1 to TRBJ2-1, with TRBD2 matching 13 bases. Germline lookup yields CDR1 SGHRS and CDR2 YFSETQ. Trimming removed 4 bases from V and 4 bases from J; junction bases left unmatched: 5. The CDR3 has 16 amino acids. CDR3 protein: CASSIGGLAGYNEQFF. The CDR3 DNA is TGCGCCAGCAGCATCGGGGGACTAGCGGGGTACAATGAGCAGTTCTTC.

CDR3 sequence: CASRLLGGSNIQYF. In DNA form, the CDR3 reads TGTGCCAGCAGACTCCTCGGGGGTTCAAACATTCAGTACTTC. The rearrangement joins TRBV11-2 to TRBJ2-4, with a possible D match to TRBD2 (6 bases). CDR3 length: 14 amino acids. Per the germline V gene, CDR1 is SGHAT and CDR2 is FQNNGV. V was cut by 6 bases and J by 6 bases, with 15 bases left in between.

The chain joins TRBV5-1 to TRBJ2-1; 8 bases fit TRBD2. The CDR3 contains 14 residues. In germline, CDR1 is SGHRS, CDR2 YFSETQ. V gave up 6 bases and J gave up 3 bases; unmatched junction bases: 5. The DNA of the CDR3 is TGCGCCAGCACGATCGCGGGAGGCTACAATGAGCAGTTCTTC. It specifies CASTIAGGYNEQFF.

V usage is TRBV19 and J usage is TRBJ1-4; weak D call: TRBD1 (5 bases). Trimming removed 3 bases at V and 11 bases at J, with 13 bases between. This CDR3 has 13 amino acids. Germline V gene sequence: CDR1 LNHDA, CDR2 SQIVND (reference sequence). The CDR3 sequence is CASSIGQGGKLFF. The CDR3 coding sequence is TGTGCCAGTAGTATCGGCCAGGGTGGCAAACTGTTTTTT.

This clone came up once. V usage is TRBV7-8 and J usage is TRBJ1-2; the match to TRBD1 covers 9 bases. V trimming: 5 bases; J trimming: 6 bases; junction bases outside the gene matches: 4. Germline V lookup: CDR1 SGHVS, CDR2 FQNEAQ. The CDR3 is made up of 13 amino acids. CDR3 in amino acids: CASSPTGGHGYTF. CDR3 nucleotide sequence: TGTGCCAGCAGCCCTACAGGGGGCCATGGCTACACCTTC.